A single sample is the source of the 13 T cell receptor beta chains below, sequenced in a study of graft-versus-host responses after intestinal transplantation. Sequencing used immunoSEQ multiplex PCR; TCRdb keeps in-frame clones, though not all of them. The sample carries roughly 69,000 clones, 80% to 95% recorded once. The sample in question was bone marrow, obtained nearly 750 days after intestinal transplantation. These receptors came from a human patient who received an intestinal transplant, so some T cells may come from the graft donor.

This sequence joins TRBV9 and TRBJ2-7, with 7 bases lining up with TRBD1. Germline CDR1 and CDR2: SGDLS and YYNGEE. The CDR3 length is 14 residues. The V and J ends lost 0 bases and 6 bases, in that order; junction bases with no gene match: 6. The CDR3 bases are TGTGCCAGCAGCGTAGTAGAGGGGGCCCTCGAGCAGTACTTC. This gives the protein CASSVVEGALEQYF. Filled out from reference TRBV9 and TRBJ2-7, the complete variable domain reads DSGVTQTPKHLITATGQRVTLRCSPRSGDLSVYWYQQSLDQGLQFLIQYYNGEERAKGNILERFSAQQFPDLHSELNLSSLELGDSALYFCASSVVEGALEQYFGPGTRLTVT.

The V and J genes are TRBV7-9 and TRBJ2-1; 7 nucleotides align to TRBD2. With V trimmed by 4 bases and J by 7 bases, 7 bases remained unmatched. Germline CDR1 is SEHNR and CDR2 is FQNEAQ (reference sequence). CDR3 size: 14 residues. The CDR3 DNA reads TGTGCCAGCAGCTCTAGGGAGGGTCGGAATGAGCAGTTCTTC. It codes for CASSSREGRNEQFF.

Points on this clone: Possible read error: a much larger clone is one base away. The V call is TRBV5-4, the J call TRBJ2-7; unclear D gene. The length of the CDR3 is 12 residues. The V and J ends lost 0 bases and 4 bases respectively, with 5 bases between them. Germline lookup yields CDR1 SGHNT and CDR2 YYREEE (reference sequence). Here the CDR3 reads CASSLVSYEQYF. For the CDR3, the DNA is TGTGCCAGCAGCTTGGTCTCTTACGAGCAGTACTTC.

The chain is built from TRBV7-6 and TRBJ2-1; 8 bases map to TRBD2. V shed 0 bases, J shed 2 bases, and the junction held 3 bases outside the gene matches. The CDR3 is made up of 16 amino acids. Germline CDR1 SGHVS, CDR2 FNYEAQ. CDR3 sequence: CASSLAGAGAYNEQFF. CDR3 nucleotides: TGTGCCAGCAGCTTAGCGGGAGCGGGGGCCTACAATGAGCAGTTCTTC.

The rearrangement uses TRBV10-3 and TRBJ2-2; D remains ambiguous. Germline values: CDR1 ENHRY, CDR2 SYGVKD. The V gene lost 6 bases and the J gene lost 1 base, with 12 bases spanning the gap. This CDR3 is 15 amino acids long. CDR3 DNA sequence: TGTGCCATCAGGACCCCCAGACAGAACACCGGGGAGCTGTTTTTT. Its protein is CAIRTPRQNTGELFF.

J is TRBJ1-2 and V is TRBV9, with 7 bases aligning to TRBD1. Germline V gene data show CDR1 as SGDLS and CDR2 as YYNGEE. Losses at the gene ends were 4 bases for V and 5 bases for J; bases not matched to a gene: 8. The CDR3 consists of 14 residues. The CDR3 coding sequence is TGTGCCAGCAGCCCCCGGACAGGACAGTATGGCTACACCTTC. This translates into CASSPRTGQYGYTF.

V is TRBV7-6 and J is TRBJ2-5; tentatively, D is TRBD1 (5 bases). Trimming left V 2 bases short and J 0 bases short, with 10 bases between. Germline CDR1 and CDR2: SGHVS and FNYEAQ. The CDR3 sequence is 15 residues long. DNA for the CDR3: TGTGCCAGCAGCTTAAAATCAGGGAACCAAGAGACCCAGTACTTC. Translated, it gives CASSLKSGNQETQYF.

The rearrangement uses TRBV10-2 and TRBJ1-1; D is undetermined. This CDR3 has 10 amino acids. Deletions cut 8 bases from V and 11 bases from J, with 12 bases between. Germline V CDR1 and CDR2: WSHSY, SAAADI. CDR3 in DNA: TGCGCCAGCGGAGGTTCGGCGGCTTTCTTT. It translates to CASGGSAAFF.

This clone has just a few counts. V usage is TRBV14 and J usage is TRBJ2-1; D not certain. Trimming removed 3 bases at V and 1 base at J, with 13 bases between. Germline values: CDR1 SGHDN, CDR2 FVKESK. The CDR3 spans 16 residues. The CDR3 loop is CASSHPLVRSYNEQFF. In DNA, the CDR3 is TGTGCCAGCAGCCACCCGCTAGTTCGGTCCTACAATGAGCAGTTCTTC. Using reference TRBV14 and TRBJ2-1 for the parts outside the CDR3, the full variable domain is EAGVTQFPSHSVIEKGQTVTLRCDPISGHDNLYWYRRVMGKEIKFLLHFVKESKQDESGMPNNRFLAERTGGTYSTLKVQPAELEDSGVYFCASSHPLVRSYNEQFFGPGTRLTVL.

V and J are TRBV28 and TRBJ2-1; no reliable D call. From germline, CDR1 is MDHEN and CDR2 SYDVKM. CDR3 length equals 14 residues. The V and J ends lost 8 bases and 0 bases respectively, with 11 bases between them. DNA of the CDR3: TGTGCCAGCCGTTCAGCGAGCTCCTACAATGAGCAGTTCTTC. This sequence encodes CASRSASSYNEQFF.

CDR3 DNA: TGTGCCAGCAGTTTAGATACAGCGGGAACCTACGAGCAGTACTTC. Protein: CASSLDTAGTYEQYF. The chain recombines TRBV27 with TRBJ2-7, with 7 bases matching TRBD2. J lost 2 bases, V lost 2 bases, and 6 bases had no gene match. Germline lookup yields CDR1 MNHEY and CDR2 SMNVEV (reference sequence). This CDR3 contains 15 residues.

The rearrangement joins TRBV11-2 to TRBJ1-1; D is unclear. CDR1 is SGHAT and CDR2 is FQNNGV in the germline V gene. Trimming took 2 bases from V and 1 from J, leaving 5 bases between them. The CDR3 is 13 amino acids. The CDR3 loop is CASSLTSNTEAFF. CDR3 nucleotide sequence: TGTGCCAGCAGCTTAACTTCGAACACTGAAGCTTTCTTT.

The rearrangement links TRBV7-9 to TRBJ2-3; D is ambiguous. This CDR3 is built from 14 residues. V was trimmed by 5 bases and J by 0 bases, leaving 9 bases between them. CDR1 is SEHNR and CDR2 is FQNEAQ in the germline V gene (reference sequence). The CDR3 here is CASSPSESTDTQYF. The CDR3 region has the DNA TGTGCCAGCAGCCCTTCGGAGAGCACAGATACGCAGTATTTT. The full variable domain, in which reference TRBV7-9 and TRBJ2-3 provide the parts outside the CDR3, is DTGVSQNPRHKITKRGQNVTFRCDPISEHNRLYWYRQTLGQGPEFLTYFQNEAQLEKSRLLSDRFSAERPKGSFSTLEIQRTEQGDSAMYLCASSPSESTDTQYFGPGTRLTVL.